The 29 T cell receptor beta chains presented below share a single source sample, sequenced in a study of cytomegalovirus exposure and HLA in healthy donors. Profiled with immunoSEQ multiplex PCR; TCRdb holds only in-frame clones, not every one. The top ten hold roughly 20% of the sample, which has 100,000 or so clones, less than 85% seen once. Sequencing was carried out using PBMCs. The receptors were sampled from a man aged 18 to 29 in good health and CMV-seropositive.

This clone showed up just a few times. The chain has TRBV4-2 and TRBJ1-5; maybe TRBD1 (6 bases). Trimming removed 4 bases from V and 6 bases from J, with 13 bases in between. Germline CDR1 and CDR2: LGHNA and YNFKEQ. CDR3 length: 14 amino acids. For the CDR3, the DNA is TGTGCCAGCAGCCCCGAACAGGGTCGTCAGCCCCAGCATTTT. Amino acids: CASSPEQGRQPQHF.

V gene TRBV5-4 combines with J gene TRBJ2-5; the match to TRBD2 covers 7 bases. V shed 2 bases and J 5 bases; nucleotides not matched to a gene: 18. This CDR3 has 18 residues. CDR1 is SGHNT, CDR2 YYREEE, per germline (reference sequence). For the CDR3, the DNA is TGTGCCAGCAGCTTTGATCCCTCTAGCGGTCTCGATCGGGAGACCCAGTACTTC. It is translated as CASSFDPSSGLDRETQYF.

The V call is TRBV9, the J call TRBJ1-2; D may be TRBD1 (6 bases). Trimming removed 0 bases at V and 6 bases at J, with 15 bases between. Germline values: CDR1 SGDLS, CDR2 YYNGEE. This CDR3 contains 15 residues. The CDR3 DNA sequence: TGTGCCAGCAGCGTAGATCCGATTAGGGGGAATGGCTACACCTTC. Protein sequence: CASSVDPIRGNGYTF.

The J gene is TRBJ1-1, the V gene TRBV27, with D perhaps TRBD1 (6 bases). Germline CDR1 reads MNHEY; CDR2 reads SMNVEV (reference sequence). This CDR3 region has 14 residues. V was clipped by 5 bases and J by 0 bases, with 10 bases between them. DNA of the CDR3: TGTGCCAGCAGTCGGACAGCCCTGAACACTGAAGCTTTCTTT. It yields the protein CASSRTALNTEAFF.

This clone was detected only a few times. The CDR3 bases are TGTGCCAGTAGTGGATCAGCGGGAGAAGAGACCCAGTACTTC. Amino acids: CASSGSAGEETQYF. The chain combines TRBV19 with TRBJ2-5; 8 bases are shared with TRBD2. Germline V CDR1 and CDR2: LNHDA, SQIVND (reference sequence). Germline trimming cut 5 bases from V and 3 bases from J; bases unmatched to any gene: 5. The CDR3 extends over 14 amino acids. The full variable domain, its missing parts supplied by reference TRBV19 and TRBJ2-5, is DGGITQSPKYLFRKEGQNVTLSCEQNLNHDAMYWYRQDPGQGLRLIYYSQIVNDFQKGDIAEGYSVSREKKESFPLTVTSAQKNPTAFYLCASSGSAGEETQYFGPGTRLLVL.

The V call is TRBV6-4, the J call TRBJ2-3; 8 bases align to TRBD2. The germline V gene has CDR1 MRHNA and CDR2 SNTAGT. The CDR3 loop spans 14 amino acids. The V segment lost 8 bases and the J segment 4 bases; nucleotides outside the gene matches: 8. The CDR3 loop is CASRPSGGADTQYF. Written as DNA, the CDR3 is TGTGCCAGCCGCCCGTCGGGGGGGGCAGATACGCAGTATTTT.

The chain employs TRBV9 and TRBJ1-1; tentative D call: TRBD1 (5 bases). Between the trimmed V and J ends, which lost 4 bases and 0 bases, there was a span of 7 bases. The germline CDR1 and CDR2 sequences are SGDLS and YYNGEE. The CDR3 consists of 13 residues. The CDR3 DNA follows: TGTGCCAGCAGCTCGGGGGTGAACACTGAAGCTTTCTTT. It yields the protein CASSSGVNTEAFF.

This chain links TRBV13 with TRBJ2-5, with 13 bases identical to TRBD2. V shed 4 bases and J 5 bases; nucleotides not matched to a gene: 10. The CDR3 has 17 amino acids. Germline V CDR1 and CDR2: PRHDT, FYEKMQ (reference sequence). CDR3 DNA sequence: TGTGCCAGCAGCTCCTTCGGACTAGCGGGAGCTCGCGAGACCCAGTACTTC. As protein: CASSSFGLAGARETQYF.

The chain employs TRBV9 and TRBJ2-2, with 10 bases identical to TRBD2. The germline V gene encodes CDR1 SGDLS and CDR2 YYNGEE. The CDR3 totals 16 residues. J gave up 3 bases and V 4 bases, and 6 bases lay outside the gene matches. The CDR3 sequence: CASSPSGLADTGELFF. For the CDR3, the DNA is TGTGCCAGCAGCCCCAGTGGACTAGCGGACACCGGGGAGCTGTTTTTT. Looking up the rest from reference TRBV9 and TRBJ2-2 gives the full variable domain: DSGVTQTPKHLITATGQRVTLRCSPRSGDLSVYWYQQSLDQGLQFLIQYYNGEERAKGNILERFSAQQFPDLHSELNLSSLELGDSALYFCASSPSGLADTGELFFGEGSRLTVL.

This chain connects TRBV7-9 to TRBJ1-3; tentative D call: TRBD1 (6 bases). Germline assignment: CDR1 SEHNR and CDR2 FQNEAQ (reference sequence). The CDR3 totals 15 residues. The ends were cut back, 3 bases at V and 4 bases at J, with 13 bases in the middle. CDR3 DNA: TGTGCCAGCAGCTTTAACAGGGACATGGGAAACACCATATATTTT. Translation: CASSFNRDMGNTIYF.

The CDR3 nucleotides read TGTGCCAGCAGTCCGGGGGACAACACTGAAGCTTTCTTT. It encodes CASSPGDNTEAFF. The J gene is TRBJ1-1, the V gene TRBV6-1; perhaps TRBD1 as D (5 bases). The CDR3 extends over 13 amino acids. V was cut by 5 bases and J by 2 bases, with 9 bases left in between. The V gene's germline CDR1 is MNHNS and CDR2 SASEGT.

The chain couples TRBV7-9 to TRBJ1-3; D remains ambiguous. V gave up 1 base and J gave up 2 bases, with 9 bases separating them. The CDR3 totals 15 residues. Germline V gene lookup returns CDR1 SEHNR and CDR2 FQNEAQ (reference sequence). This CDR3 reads CASSLVEDPGNTIYF. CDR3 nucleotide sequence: TGTGCCAGCAGCTTAGTGGAGGACCCTGGAAACACCATATATTTT.

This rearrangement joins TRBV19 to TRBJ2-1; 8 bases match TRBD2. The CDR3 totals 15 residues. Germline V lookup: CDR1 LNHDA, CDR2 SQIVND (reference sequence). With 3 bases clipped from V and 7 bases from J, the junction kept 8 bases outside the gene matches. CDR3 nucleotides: TGTGCCAGTAGTATCCCCGCGGGAGGTAGAAATGAGCAGTTCTTC. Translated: CASSIPAGGRNEQFF.

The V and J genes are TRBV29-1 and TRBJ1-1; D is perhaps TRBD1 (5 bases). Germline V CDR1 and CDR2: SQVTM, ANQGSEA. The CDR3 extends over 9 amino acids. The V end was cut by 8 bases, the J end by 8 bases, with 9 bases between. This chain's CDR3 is CSTYREAFF. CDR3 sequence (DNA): TGCAGCACATACAGGGAAGCTTTCTTT.

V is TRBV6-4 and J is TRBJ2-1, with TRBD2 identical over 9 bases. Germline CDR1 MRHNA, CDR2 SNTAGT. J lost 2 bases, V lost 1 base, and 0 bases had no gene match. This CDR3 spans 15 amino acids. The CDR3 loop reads CASSDLAGAYNEQFF. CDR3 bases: TGTGCCAGCAGTGACTTAGCGGGAGCCTACAATGAGCAGTTCTTC.

The CDR3 nucleotides read TGTGCCAGCAGCTCGCCGGGGACAGTCGGCTACACCTTC. This gives the protein CASSSPGTVGYTF. This sequence joins TRBV7-9 and TRBJ1-2, with 7 bases identical to TRBD1. V trimming: 4 bases; J trimming: 8 bases; junction bases outside the gene matches: 7. Germline assignment: CDR1 SEHNR and CDR2 FQNEAQ (reference sequence). There are 13 residues in the CDR3.

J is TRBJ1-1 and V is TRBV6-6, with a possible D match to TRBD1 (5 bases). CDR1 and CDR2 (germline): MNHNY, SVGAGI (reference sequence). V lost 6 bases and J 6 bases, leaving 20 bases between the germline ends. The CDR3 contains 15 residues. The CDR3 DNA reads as TGTGCCAGCAGCCAAAAGGCCGGGGGATTAGCTGAAGCTTTCTTT. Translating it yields CASSQKAGGLAEAFF.

DNA for the CDR3: TGTGCCGCCGGGGGGGAAGAGACCCAGTACTTC. Its protein product is CAAGGEETQYF. The chain has TRBV30 and TRBJ2-5, with 8 positions matching TRBD2. This CDR3 is 11 amino acids long. V was pared by 8 bases and J by 3 bases, with 2 bases of the junction left unmatched. The germline V gene encodes CDR1 GTSNPN and CDR2 SVGIG (reference sequence).

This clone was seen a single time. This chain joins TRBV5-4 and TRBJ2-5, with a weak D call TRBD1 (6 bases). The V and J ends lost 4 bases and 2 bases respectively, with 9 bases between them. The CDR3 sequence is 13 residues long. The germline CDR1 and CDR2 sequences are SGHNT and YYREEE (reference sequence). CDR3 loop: CASSRTEQETQYF. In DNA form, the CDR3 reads TGTGCCAGCAGCAGGACAGAACAAGAGACCCAGTACTTC.

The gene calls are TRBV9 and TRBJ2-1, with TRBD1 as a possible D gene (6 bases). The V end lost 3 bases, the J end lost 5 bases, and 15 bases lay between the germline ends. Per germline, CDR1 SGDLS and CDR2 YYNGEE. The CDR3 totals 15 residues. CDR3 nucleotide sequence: TGTGCCAGCAGCGGAACCGGGACACCTGACAATGAGCAGTTCTTC. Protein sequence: CASSGTGTPDNEQFF.

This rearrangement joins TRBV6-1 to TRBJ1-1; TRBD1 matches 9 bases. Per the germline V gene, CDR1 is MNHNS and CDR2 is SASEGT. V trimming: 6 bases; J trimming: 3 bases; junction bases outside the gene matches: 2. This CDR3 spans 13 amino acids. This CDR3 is CASRDRGDTEAFF. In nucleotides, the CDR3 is TGTGCCAGCAGGGACAGGGGCGACACTGAAGCTTTCTTT.

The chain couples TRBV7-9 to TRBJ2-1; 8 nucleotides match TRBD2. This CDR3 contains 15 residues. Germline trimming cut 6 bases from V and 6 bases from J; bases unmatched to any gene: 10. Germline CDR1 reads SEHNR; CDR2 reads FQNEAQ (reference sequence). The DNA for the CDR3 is TGTGCCAGCAGTTCGCCCAGCGGGAGTGGCAATGAGCAGTTCTTC. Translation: CASSSPSGSGNEQFF.

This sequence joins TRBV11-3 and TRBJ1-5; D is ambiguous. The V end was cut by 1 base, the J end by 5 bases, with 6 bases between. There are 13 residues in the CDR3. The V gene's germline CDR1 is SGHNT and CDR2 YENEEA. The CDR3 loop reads CASSLGPDQPQHF. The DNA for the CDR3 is TGTGCCAGCAGCTTAGGGCCAGATCAGCCCCAGCATTTT.

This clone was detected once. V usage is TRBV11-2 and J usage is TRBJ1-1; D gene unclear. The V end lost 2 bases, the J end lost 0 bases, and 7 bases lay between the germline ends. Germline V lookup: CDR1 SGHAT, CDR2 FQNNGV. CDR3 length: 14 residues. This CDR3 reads CASSLQNLNTEAFF. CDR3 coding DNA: TGTGCCAGCAGCTTACAGAATCTGAACACTGAAGCTTTCTTT.

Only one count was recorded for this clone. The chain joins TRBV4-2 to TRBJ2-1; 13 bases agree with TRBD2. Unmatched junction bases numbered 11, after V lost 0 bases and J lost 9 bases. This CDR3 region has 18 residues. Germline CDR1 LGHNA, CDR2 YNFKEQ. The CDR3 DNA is TGTGCCAGCAGCCAAGATTCCTGGACTAGCGGGAGCCCTGGTGAGCAGTTCTTC. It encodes CASSQDSWTSGSPGEQFF.

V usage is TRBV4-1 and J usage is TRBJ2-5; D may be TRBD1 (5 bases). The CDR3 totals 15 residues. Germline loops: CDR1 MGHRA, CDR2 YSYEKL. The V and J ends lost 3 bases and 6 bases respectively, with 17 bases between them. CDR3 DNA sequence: TGCGCCAGCAGCCAGTTCTTAGGGGCGCCAAAGACCCAGTACTTC. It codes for CASSQFLGAPKTQYF.

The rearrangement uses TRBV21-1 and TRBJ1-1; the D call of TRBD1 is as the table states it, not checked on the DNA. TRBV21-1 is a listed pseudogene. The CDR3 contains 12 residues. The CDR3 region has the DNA TGTGCCAGCATACAGGGTTTGGCTGAAGCTTTCTTT. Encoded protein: CASIQGLAEAFF.

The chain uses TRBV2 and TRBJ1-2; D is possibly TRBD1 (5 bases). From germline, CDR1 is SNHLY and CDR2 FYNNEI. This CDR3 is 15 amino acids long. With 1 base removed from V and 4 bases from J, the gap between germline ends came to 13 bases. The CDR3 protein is CASSEGGQVRYGYTF. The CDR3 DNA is TGTGCCAGCAGTGAAGGCGGACAAGTCCGCTATGGCTACACCTTC.

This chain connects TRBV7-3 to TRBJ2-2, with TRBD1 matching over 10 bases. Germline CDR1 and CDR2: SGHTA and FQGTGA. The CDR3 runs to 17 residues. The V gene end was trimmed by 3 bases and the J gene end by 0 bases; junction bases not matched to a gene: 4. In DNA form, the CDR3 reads TGTGCCAGCAGCTTGGACAGGGGGAGATCGAACACCGGGGAGCTGTTTTTT. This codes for CASSLDRGRSNTGELFF.